This TCR beta chain was identified in a study of sequential checkpoint blockade in melanoma. As for the study in general: First-line arms were nivolumab then ipilimumab, or the reverse, randomized 1:1. Overall study findings and caveats: Mutational load did not correlate with tumor T-cell fraction or clonality.

This table comes from immunoSEQ multiplex PCR, and its TCRdb copy is limited to in-frame clones, with some not included. Among several thousand clones listed, over 25% were seen once. In the case of this clone: Its cognate antigen is unknown.

Treatment of the sample: randomized to nivolumab then ipilimumab (arm A) or the reverse (arm B). This sample comprised tumor tissue (inferred from file names), obtained from a patient given nivolumab and ipilimumab in sequence. This clonotype was sampled from a human donor with melanoma.

CDR3 loop: CSVVSMGYGYTF. The CDR3 bases are TGCAGCGTTGTCTCCATGGGCTATGGCTACACCTTC. The chain has TRBV29-1 and TRBJ1-2; D remains ambiguous. Germline V gene lookup returns CDR1 SQVTM and CDR2 ANQGSEA. V lost 4 bases to trimming and J lost 4 bases, with 10 bases between them. This CDR3 has 12 residues. Full variable domain (rest looked up from reference TRBV29-1 and TRBJ1-2): SAVISQKPSRDICQRGTSLTIQCQVDSQVTMMFWYRQQPGQSLTLIATANQGSEATYESGFVIDKFPISRPNLTFSTLTVSNMSPEDSSIYLCSVVSMGYGYTFGSGTRLTVV.